The clone carrying this T cell receptor beta chain appeared a single time. The sample belongs to a study of blood T cell repertoires in COVID-19. Looking at the study overall: Some COVID-19 samples were acute and others convalescent; all came from the United States, Italy and Spain. In each case, the material was cDNA or gDNA derived from T cells, B-cell-depleted T cells, or PBMCs.

Per the authors' pipeline: Amplification of reference gene primers provided the estimated nucleated cell counts. The repertoire was sequenced with immunoSEQ multiplex PCR; TCRdb's copy has only in-frame clones and lacks some. The DNA gave D and trimming, while V, J and clone size come from that table. This sample yields approximately 190,000 clones, of which about four fifths are seen a single time; 6% to 8.5% belongs to the top ten. CDR1 is MNHEY, CDR2 SMNVEV, per germline (reference sequence). V was cut by 3 bases and J by 10 bases, with 13 bases left in between. The CDR3 is made up of 13 amino acids.

The genes are TRBV27 and TRBJ2-1; possibly TRBD1 for D (6 bases). The TCR originated in a man in his 60s with acute or convalescent COVID-19. The source material was peripheral blood. The DNA for the CDR3 is TGTGCCAGCAGTTTCGTCACCGGGACAGAGCAGTTCTTC. As protein: CASSFVTGTEQFF.